Following are 25 T cell receptor beta chains from one sample sequenced in a study of T cell clusters in autoimmune cytopenias. One tube held mixed TRB-A and TRB-B primer pools for touch-down PCR. From the multiplex PCR reads, TCRdb lists one entry per CDR3 protein and no DNA. The listing records about 6,600 distinct CDR3 sequences. Each sample's input was 200 to 300 ng genomic DNA, some 40,000 genome equivalents. Sequencing used peripheral blood. The receptors stem from a human donor with an autoimmune cytopenia or autoimmune hepatitis (not recorded which).

The chain carries TRBV11-2 and TRBJ2-2; no DNA is available, so the TRBD2 call from TCRdb remains unchecked. Germline V gene sequence: CDR1 SGHAT, CDR2 FQNNGV. CDR3 length: 16 amino acids. CDR3 in amino acids: CASSLDRLVRAGELFF. Complete variable domain (other parts from reference TRBV11-2 and TRBJ2-2): EAGVAQSPRYKIIEKRQSVAFWCNPISGHATLYWYQQILGQGPKLLIQFQNNGVVDDSQLPKDRFSAERLKGVDSTLKIQPAKLEDSAVYLCASSLDRLVRAGELFFGEGSRLTVL.

By frequency, this clonotype is medium-sized. The genes are TRBV6-2 or TRBV6-3 and TRBJ2-3. Germline values: CDR1 MNHEY, CDR2 SVGEGT. The CDR3 length is 11 residues. The CDR3 sequence: CASTDQDTQYF.

V and J are TRBV20-1 and TRBJ2-1; the D call from TCRdb, TRBD1, cannot be confirmed without DNA. This CDR3 is built from 15 residues. Germline CDR1 and CDR2: DFQATT and SNEGSKA (reference sequence). The CDR3: CSATDTGGWGNEQFF.

V usage is TRBV6-1 and J usage is TRBJ1-5. The CDR3 spans 13 residues. The germline V gene encodes CDR1 MNHNS and CDR2 SASEGT. CDR3 sequence: CASSGESPMPQHF.

This clonotype is classed as medium-sized (0.01 to 0.1%) by frequency. The chain employs TRBV6-2 or TRBV6-3 and TRBJ2-1; with no DNA, the TCRdb D assignment of TRBD2 cannot be verified. CDR1 and CDR2 (germline): MNHEY, SVGEGT. This CDR3 region has 14 residues. CDR3 in amino acids: CATRSGGSNNEQFF.

This clonotype is identified as medium-sized from frequency. The chain employs TRBV6-1 and TRBJ2-4. Looked up from germline, CDR1 is MNHNS and CDR2 is SASEGT. The CDR3 covers 15 residues. The CDR3 protein is CASSEAGIAKNIQYF.

This chain uses TRBV14 with TRBJ2-5; TCRdb returns TRBD1, unconfirmable since there is no DNA. Germline V gives CDR1 SGHDN, CDR2 FVKESK. This CDR3 has 15 amino acids. This chain's CDR3 is CASSQGVSAGETQYF.

Judged by frequency, this clonotype is medium-sized. The genes are TRBV6-2 or TRBV6-3 and TRBJ2-2; TCRdb names TRBD1, which stays unverified in the absence of DNA. Germline V gene data show CDR1 as MNHEY and CDR2 as SVGEGT. The CDR3 is 16 residues long. The CDR3 spells CASSTRQGAGTGELFF.

This clonotype shows up as medium-sized (0.01 to 0.1%) by frequency. The chain uses TRBV14 and TRBJ2-1; TCRdb's D call, TRBD1, is unchecked because there is no DNA. The CDR3 runs to 16 residues. Germline CDR1 and CDR2: SGHDN and FVKESK. CDR3 amino acids: CASSQEVGQVYNEQFF. The full variable domain, its missing parts supplied by reference TRBV14 and TRBJ2-1, is EAGVTQFPSHSVIEKGQTVTLRCDPISGHDNLYWYRRVMGKEIKFLLHFVKESKQDESGMPNNRFLAERTGGTYSTLKVQPAELEDSGVYFCASSQEVGQVYNEQFFGPGTRLTVL.

In terms of frequency, this clonotype is medium-sized. The chain carries TRBV5-5 and TRBJ1-4; TCRdb gives TRBD1 as the D gene, but with no DNA this cannot be confirmed. The CDR3 is 17 residues long. Germline-derived CDR1 and CDR2 are SGHKS and YYEKEE (reference sequence). CDR3 protein: CASSQGITGGDNEKLFF.

The gene calls are TRBV6-2 or TRBV6-3 and TRBJ1-5; the D call of TRBD1 rests on TCRdb alone, since no DNA is present to check it. Per the germline V gene, CDR1 is MNHEY and CDR2 is SVGEGT. The CDR3 is made up of 16 amino acids. This CDR3 is CASRWGTGRVNQPQHF.

This chain links TRBV4-2 with TRBJ1-5; TCRdb's D gene call, TRBD1, goes unchecked for lack of DNA. Germline CDR1 reads LGHNA; CDR2 reads YNFKEQ. The CDR3 extends over 13 amino acids. CDR3 amino acids: CASSQGADQPQHF.

This clonotype is classed as medium-sized (0.01 to 0.1%) by frequency. This chain joins TRBV7-9 and TRBJ2-7; the TRBD1 assignment by TCRdb is unverifiable without DNA. CDR1 is SEHNR, CDR2 FQNEAQ, per germline (reference sequence). This CDR3 is 16 amino acids long. The CDR3 sequence is CASSWERTALPYEQYF. Variable domain in full (rest from reference TRBV7-9 and TRBJ2-7): DTGVSQNPRHKITKRGQNVTFRCDPISEHNRLYWYRQTLGQGPEFLTYFQNEAQLEKSRLLSDRFSAERPKGSFSTLEIQRTEQGDSAMYLCASSWERTALPYEQYFGPGTRLTVT.

The V gene is TRBV5-1, the J gene TRBJ2-1; TCRdb selects TRBD2, and the lack of DNA leaves this call unchecked. From germline, CDR1 is SGHRS and CDR2 YFSETQ. This CDR3 has 15 residues. The CDR3 sequence is CASSFSGGAYNEQFF. Supplemented by reference TRBV5-1 and TRBJ2-1, the full variable domain reads KAGVTQTPRYLIKTRGQQVTLSCSPISGHRSVSWYQQTPGQGLQFLFEYFSETQRNKGNFPGRFSGRQFSNSRSEMNVSTLELGDSALYLCASSFSGGAYNEQFFGPGTRLTVL.

Frequency places this clonotype as medium-sized. V and J are TRBV27 and TRBJ1-2; the D call from TCRdb, TRBD1, cannot be confirmed without DNA. CDR1 and CDR2 from the germline V gene are MNHEY and SMNVEV (reference sequence). The CDR3 sequence is 15 residues long. This CDR3 reads CASSSDRVGDYGYTF.

The chain links TRBV24-1 to TRBJ2-5; TCRdb lists TRBD1, though no DNA is available to test this call. Per the germline V gene, CDR1 is KGHDR and CDR2 is SFDVKD. The CDR3 sequence is 14 residues long. The CDR3 reads CATQDYRGGETQYF.

This chain uses TRBV18 with TRBJ2-7; TCRdb outputs TRBD1, but without DNA this stays unchecked. CDR1 and CDR2 from the germline V gene are KGHSH and LQKENI. CDR3 size: 17 residues. CDR3 amino acids: CASSPRGRGAVSYEQYF.

This clonotype ranks as medium-sized in terms of frequency. V usage is TRBV6-5 and J usage is TRBJ2-1; checking the TCRdb D call of TRBD1 is not possible without DNA. CDR3 length equals 13 residues. Germline-derived CDR1 and CDR2 are MNHEY and SVGAGI. CDR3 region: CASSLDRYNEQFF.

This sequence joins TRBV7-9 and TRBJ1-5; without DNA, the TCRdb call of TRBD1 cannot be checked. Germline lookup yields CDR1 SEHNR and CDR2 FQNEAQ (reference sequence). The CDR3 has 17 residues. The CDR3 sequence: CASSLGLGRQDNQPQHF.

This clonotype registers medium-sized by frequency. V usage is TRBV6-1 and J usage is TRBJ2-2; as DNA is missing, the TRBD1 call by TCRdb cannot be tested. Germline-derived CDR1 and CDR2 are MNHNS and SASEGT. CDR3 size: 14 residues. The CDR3 reads CASSEAGDTGELFF.

V is TRBV6-6 and J is TRBJ2-5; the TRBD1 assignment by TCRdb is unverifiable without DNA. Per germline, CDR1 MNHNY and CDR2 SVGAGI (reference sequence). The CDR3 has 16 residues. The CDR3 protein is CASSLNPFRTGETQYF.

This clonotype is labeled medium-sized based on frequency. The chain employs TRBV24-1 and TRBJ2-2; no DNA is available, so the TRBD2 call from TCRdb remains unchecked. The CDR3 consists of 15 residues. Germline V CDR1 and CDR2: KGHDR, SFDVKD. This chain's CDR3 is CATSVGAPYTGELFF.

This clonotype is medium-sized (0.01 to 0.1%) by frequency. This rearrangement joins TRBV19 to TRBJ2-7. Germline V gives CDR1 LNHDA, CDR2 SQIVND (reference sequence). The CDR3 loop spans 15 amino acids. CDR3 in amino acids: CASSKVGGASYEQYF.

Judged by frequency, this clonotype is medium-sized. CDR3 sequence reads: CASSSLRQRSESGANVLTF. The rearrangement joins TRBV19 to TRBJ2-6; TCRdb gives TRBD1 as the D gene, but with no DNA this cannot be confirmed. The CDR3 has 19 amino acids. The germline V gene has CDR1 LNHDA and CDR2 SQIVND (reference sequence).

Judged by frequency, this clonotype is medium-sized (0.01 to 0.1%). The chain combines TRBV30 with TRBJ1-4; TCRdb gives TRBD1 as the D gene, but with no DNA this cannot be confirmed. Germline V gives CDR1 GTSNPN, CDR2 SVGIG (reference sequence). The CDR3 is 13 amino acids. CDR3 region: CACLGQFNEKLFF.